This T cell receptor beta chain is drawn from a study of radiation and T cells in renal cell carcinoma. For the study at large: Nephrectomy followed 15 Gy stereotactic body radiation by 4 weeks.

This clone has only one observation. The antigen remains undetermined. CDR1 and CDR2 from the germline V gene are SGHRS and YFSETQ. V gave up 1 base and J gave up 9 bases, with 14 bases separating them. The CDR3 is 15 amino acids. Study-level points and caveats: From baseline, blood top tumor clonotypes peaked at 2 weeks post-radiation. Without pretreatment biopsies, baseline tumor clonotype presence was undetermined.

Here immunoSEQ multiplex PCR was the method, and the copy in TCRdb shows in-frame clones only, minus some. The table shows 150,000 or so clones, with approximately 91% occurring only once. Time point defined: baseline pretreatment blood. Treatment here: 15 Gy SBRT to primary tumor, nephrectomy 4 weeks later. This renal cell carcinoma was of the clear cell type. This sequence joins TRBV5-1 and TRBJ1-6, with D perhaps TRBD1 (5 bases). The sample in question was blood, obtained from a patient whose treatment included radiotherapy and nephrectomy. The sequence was collected from a woman between 50 and 59 years old with renal cell carcinoma. The CDR3 sequence: CASSLIWGEGSPLHF. The CDR3, as DNA: TGCGCCAGCAGCTTGATATGGGGGGAGGGTTCACCCCTCCACTTT.